What follows is one T cell receptor beta chain and its context. These data are taken from a study of blood T cell repertoires in COVID-19. Trimming cost V 1 base and J 1 base, with 14 bases left between them. The CDR3 extends over 17 amino acids. CDR1 and CDR2 (germline): MGHRA, YSYEKL. The table came from immunoSEQ multiplex PCR; TCRdb's copy has only in-frame clones and leaves some out. The table records about 150,000 clones, roughly 89% of them present only once. Sequencing was performed on peripheral blood. The TCR was taken from a man aged 50 to 60 with acute or convalescent COVID-19. The V call is TRBV4-1, the J call TRBJ2-1; a weak D match, TRBD1 (5 bases). The CDR3 region has the DNA TGCGCCAGCAGCCAAGTTTTGGGGCGTTGGTCCTACAATGAGCAGTTCTTC. Its protein is CASSQVLGRWSYNEQFF.